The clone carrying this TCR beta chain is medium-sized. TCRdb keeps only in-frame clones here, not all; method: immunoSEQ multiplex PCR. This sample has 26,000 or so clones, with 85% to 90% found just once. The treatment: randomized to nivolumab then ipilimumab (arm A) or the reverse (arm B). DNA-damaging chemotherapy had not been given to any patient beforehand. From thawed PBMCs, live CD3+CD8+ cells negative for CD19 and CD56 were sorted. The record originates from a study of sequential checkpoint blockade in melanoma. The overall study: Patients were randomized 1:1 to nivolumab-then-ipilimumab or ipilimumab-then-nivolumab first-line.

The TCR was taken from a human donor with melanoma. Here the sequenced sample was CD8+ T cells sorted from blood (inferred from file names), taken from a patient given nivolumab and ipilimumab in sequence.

CDR3 residues: CAISVTGETDTQYF. In nucleotides, the CDR3 is TGTGCCATCAGTGTGACAGGGGAGACAGATACGCAGTATTTT. The chain uses TRBV10-3 and TRBJ2-3; 8 bases map to TRBD1. The CDR3 sequence is 14 residues long. Germline CDR1 is ENHRY and CDR2 is SYGVKD. V lost 4 bases to trimming and J lost 3 bases; unmatched junction nucleotides: 3.